Shown below are 2 T cell receptor beta chains from a single sample sequenced in a study of blood T cell repertoires in COVID-19. Clones were read by immunoSEQ multiplex PCR, and TCRdb kept only the in-frame ones, dropping some. The profile shows about 50,000 clones, more than 80% of them singletons. Specimen: peripheral blood. The receptors come from a human donor in a cohort sampled during active COVID-19.

The chain links TRBV7-2 to TRBJ2-5, with 9 bases identical to TRBD1. In germline, CDR1 is SGHTA, CDR2 FQGNSA. CDR3 size: 15 residues. V lost 5 bases and J lost 1; bases outside the gene matches: 5. The CDR3 spells CASSDRDRAQETQYF. The CDR3 nucleotides read TGTGCCAGCAGCGACCGGGACAGGGCCCAAGAGACCCAGTACTTC. Drawing the rest from reference TRBV7-2 and TRBJ2-5, the complete variable domain is GAGVSQSPSNKVTEKGKDVELRCDPISGHTALYWYRQSLGQGLEFLIYFQGNSAPDKSGLPSDRFSAERTGGSVSTLTIQRTQQEDSAVYLCASSDRDRAQETQYFGPGTRLLVL.

V and J are TRBV25-1 and TRBJ2-7, with D unclear. V lost 4 bases and J lost 2, with 12 bases in between. CDR1 and CDR2 from the germline V gene are MGHDK and SYGVNS. The CDR3 extends over 14 amino acids. CDR3 nucleotide sequence: TGTGCCAGCAGTGGTTCCCCTATTACCTACGAGCAGTACTTC. It encodes CASSGSPITYEQYF.